This is a list of T cell receptor beta chains from one sample in a study of T cell repertoires in cytomegalovirus infection. TCRdb re-called the reads through MiXCR, storing one row per CDR3 protein. Of some 220,000 distinct CDR3 sequences listed, approximately 7% are singletons. The sample was PBMCs. The receptors were sampled from a human donor in good health (CMV status not recorded). Some clones in this sample may be carry-over from other donors' samples. Each CDR3 is given with its conserved first and last residue. The D gene is left open where the match is weak. Size values are once, few and many counts, or a class for expanded clones, and some rows have none.

TRBV23-1	TRBJ1-5	NA	many	CASGHTDQPQHF	TGCGCCAGCGGCCACACAGATCAGCCCCAGCATTTT
TRBV29-1	TRBJ2-1	NA	many	CSVEDGLWRFF	TGCAGCGTTGAAGACGGCCTTTGGCGGTTCTTC
TRBV20-1	TRBJ2-5	NA	NA	CSASVPPGTQYF	TGCAGTGCTAGTGTCCCCCCGGGGACCCAGTACTTC
TRBV5-6	TRBJ2-5	TRBD1	NA	CASSLGTGELQTQYF	TGTGCCAGCAGCTTGGGGACAGGGGAGCTACAGACCCAGTACTTC
TRBV7-2	TRBJ1-4	TRBD1	many	CASSYSPGQNEKLFF	TGTGCCAGCAGTTACTCCCCGGGACAGAATGAAAAACTGTTTTTT
TRBV7-2	TRBJ2-2	NA	many	CASSSPGNGELFF	TGTGCCAGCAGCTCCCCCGGGAACGGGGAGCTGTTTTTT
TRBV19	TRBJ1-5	NA	many	CASSTRVRNQPQHF	TGTGCCAGTAGTACAAGGGTGAGAAATCAGCCCCAGCATTTT
TRBV20-1	TRBJ1-2	NA	many	CSARDVYGYTF	TGCAGTGCTAGAGATGTCTATGGCTACACCTTC
TRBV7-3	TRBJ2-1	TRBD2	many	CASSLVGTSNNEQFF	TGTGCCAGCAGCTTAGTTGGGACTAGTAATAATGAGCAGTTCTTC
TRBV7-2	TRBJ2-2	NA	many	CASSLASGAPPGELFF	TGTGCCAGCAGCTTAGCTTCCGGGGCCCCCCCCGGGGAGCTGTTTTTT
TRBV10-3	TRBJ2-1	NA	many	CAISESNPSSYNEQFF	TGTGCCATCAGTGAGTCCAACCCGAGCTCCTACAATGAGCAGTTCTTC
TRBV28	TRBJ2-7	NA	many	CASNPRGGLIEQYF	TGTGCCAGCAACCCTCGTGGGGGGCTAATCGAGCAGTACTTC
TRBV30	TRBJ2-7	NA	many	CAWRGTYEQYF	TGTGCCTGGAGAGGCACCTACGAGCAGTACTTC
TRBV28	TRBJ2-3	NA	many	CASSPFGGGRYTQYF	TGTGCCAGCAGTCCCTTCGGAGGGGGCCGATATACGCAGTATTTT
TRBV20-1	TRBJ1-2	NA	many	CSASPSTGGYGYTF	TGCAGTGCTAGCCCCTCAACAGGCGGCTATGGCTACACCTTC
TRBV20-1	TRBJ1-6	NA	NA	CSARSQGIDSPLHF	TGCAGTGCTAGAAGCCAGGGGATTGATTCACCCCTCCACTTT
TRBV19	TRBJ1-5	TRBD1	many	CASSMGQGRQPQHF	TGTGCCAGTAGTATGGGACAGGGCAGACAGCCCCAGCATTTT
TRBV12-3/TRBV12-4	TRBJ1-2	NA	many	CASSPTGTNYGYTF	TGTGCCAGCAGCCCAACAGGCACTAACTATGGCTACACCTTC